In this sample, the clone carrying this TCR beta chain turned up once. Antigen specificity is unknown. The entirety of the isolated RNA underwent reverse transcription, so expressed TCRB transcripts were sequenced. The data were produced by immunoSEQ multiplex PCR, yet TCRdb's version contains in-frame clones alone and is incomplete. Among over 25,000 clones listed, 45% to 65% were seen once. The sample belongs to a study of beta chain features in type 1 diabetes. General study points: More deletions and fewer insertions at VDJ junctions were found in patients with type 1 diabetes. Among all four CD4+ subsets, Type 1 diabetes patients had TCRB CDR3s that were moderately but significantly shorter.

The CDR3 spans 16 residues. Unmatched junction bases numbered 8, after V lost 5 bases and J lost 1 base. Germline CDR1 is SGHAT and CDR2 is FQNNGV. The authors took one heparinised blood draw, averaging about 120 mL, from each donor. The chain couples TRBV11-2 to TRBJ2-4; 7 positions agree with TRBD1. The sequence came from a woman younger than 35 with type 1 diabetes. The sequencing sample was made of Tregs from blood. This chain's CDR3 is CASSPRQGVAKNIQYF. The CDR3 nucleotides read TGTGCCAGCAGCCCCAGACAGGGTGTCGCCAAAAACATTCAGTACTTC.